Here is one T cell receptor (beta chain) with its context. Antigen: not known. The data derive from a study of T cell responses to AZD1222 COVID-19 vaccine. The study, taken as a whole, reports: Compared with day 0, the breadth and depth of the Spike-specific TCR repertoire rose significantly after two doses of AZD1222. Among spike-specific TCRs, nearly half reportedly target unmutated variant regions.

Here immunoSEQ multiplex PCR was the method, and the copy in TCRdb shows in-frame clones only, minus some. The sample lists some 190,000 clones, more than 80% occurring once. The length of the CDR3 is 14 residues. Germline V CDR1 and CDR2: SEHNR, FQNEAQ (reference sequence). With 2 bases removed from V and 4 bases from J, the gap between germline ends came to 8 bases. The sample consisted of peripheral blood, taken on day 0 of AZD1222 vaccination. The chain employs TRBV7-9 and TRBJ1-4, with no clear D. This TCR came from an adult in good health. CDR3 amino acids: CASSLPGDNEKLFF. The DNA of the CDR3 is TGTGCCAGCAGCTTACCGGGAGATAATGAAAAACTGTTTTTT. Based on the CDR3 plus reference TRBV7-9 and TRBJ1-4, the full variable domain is DTGVSQNPRHKITKRGQNVTFRCDPISEHNRLYWYRQTLGQGPEFLTYFQNEAQLEKSRLLSDRFSAERPKGSFSTLEIQRTEQGDSAMYLCASSLPGDNEKLFFGSGTQLSVL.